This T cell receptor (beta chain) was captured in a study of CD8+ T cells in alopecia areata. Isolated RNA was reverse transcribed into cDNA used as the sequencing template. Libraries were prepared by immunoSEQ multiplex PCR; TCRdb keeps only in-frame clonotypes and omits some of them. The data contain around 120,000 clones, around two fifths of them seen just once; the ten biggest clones take up approximately 3.1%. The trim removed 1 base at V and 7 bases at J, leaving 2 bases unmatched. Germline V CDR1 and CDR2: SQVTM, ANQGSEA. The CDR3 consists of 12 residues. The TCR sequence derives from a human donor with alopecia areata. The V and J genes are TRBV29-1 and TRBJ1-2, with 8 bases fitting TRBD1. Sequenced material: CD4+ T cells sorted from blood. CDR3 in amino acids: CSVEVTGGGYTF. CDR3 nucleotides: TGCAGCGTTGAAGTAACAGGGGGTGGCTACACCTTC.